The 12 T cell receptor beta chains below all came from one sample that was sequenced in a study of CD8 T cells in ankylosing spondylitis. TCRdb re-analysed the 5' RACE reads in MiXCR, keeping a single row per CDR3 protein. Among 250,000 or so distinct CDR3 sequences listed, 18% were seen once. The sequenced sample consisted of blood, either unsorted or a sorted T cell fraction (not recorded which). Source of these receptors: a male donor with ankylosing spondylitis or in good health (not recorded which).

This chain connects TRBV5-1 to TRBJ2-7; 12 bases align to TRBD1. The length of the CDR3 is 16 residues. Per germline, CDR1 SGHRS and CDR2 YFSETQ. Trimming at V came to 4 bases and at J to 5 bases, leaving 10 bases not matched to a gene. The CDR3 reads CASSPVRDRGLHEQYF. Written as DNA, the CDR3 is TGCGCCAGCAGCCCCGTCCGGGACAGGGGGCTCCACGAGCAGTACTTC.

DNA for the CDR3: TGTGCCAGCAGCGGGACGCACTCCTACAATGAGCAGTTCTTC. As protein: CASSGTHSYNEQFF. The V and J genes are TRBV12-3 or TRBV12-4 and TRBJ2-1, with D perhaps being TRBD1 or TRBD2 (5 bases each). The V gene lost 6 bases and the J gene lost 0 bases, with 9 bases spanning the gap. The CDR3 has 14 amino acids.

There are a few counts of this clonotype. V usage is TRBV21-1 and J usage is TRBJ2-5; the table's D call of TRBD1 was not tested on the DNA. TRBV21-1 is a pseudogene locus. The CDR3 consists of 15 residues. CDR3 in DNA: TGTGCCAGCAGCCCCCCTTGGACAGGCCAAGAGACCCAGTACTTC. Its protein is CASSPPWTGQETQYF.

The genes are TRBV6-1 and TRBJ2-5, with 9 positions matching TRBD2. In germline, CDR1 is MNHNS, CDR2 SASEGT. CDR3 length equals 16 residues. The V and J ends lost 6 bases and 2 bases, in that order; junction bases with no gene match: 10. The chain's CDR3 is CASSLIAGDLQETQYF. CDR3 in DNA: TGTGCCAGCAGCCTAATAGCGGGGGACCTTCAAGAGACCCAGTACTTC.

This clonotype came up a few times. The chain joins TRBV10-3 to TRBJ1-2; D unclear. V was trimmed by 6 bases and J by 2 bases, leaving 13 bases between them. Germline CDR1 ENHRY, CDR2 SYGVKD. The CDR3 length is 14 residues. This chain's CDR3 is CAISDPDRNYGYTF. The CDR3 nucleotides are TGTGCCATCAGCGACCCCGACCGGAACTATGGCTACACCTTC.

This clonotype was counted a few times. The chain has TRBV11-2 and TRBJ2-7; D remains unclear. Germline loops: CDR1 SGHAT, CDR2 FQNNGV. The CDR3 is made up of 15 amino acids. The V and J ends lost 5 bases and 3 bases respectively, with 17 bases between them. The CDR3 is CASSPSADLGYEQYF. The CDR3 region has the DNA TGTGCCAGCAGCCCTTCGGCAGACCTAGGCTACGAGCAGTACTTC.

CDR3 sequence: CASSQVLGLAGGLQETQYF. The DNA for the CDR3 is TGTGCCAGCAGCCAAGTGCTCGGACTAGCGGGAGGTTTACAAGAGACCCAGTACTTC. This chain uses TRBV4-2 with TRBJ2-5, with TRBD2 identical over 14 bases. This CDR3 has 19 amino acids. The germline V gene has CDR1 LGHNA and CDR2 YNFKEQ. V lost 1 base and J lost 2; bases outside the gene matches: 9.

The rearrangement links TRBV5-1 to TRBJ2-1, with 9 bases lining up with TRBD2. After removal of 4 bases from V and 8 bases from J, the junction contained 10 bases not matched to a gene. The CDR3 runs to 15 residues. Germline V lookup: CDR1 SGHRS, CDR2 YFSETQ. DNA for the CDR3: TGCGCCAGCAGCGAGGGACTAGCCCCGGGGGATGAGCAGTTCTTC. The encoded protein is CASSEGLAPGDEQFF.

The rearrangement links TRBV20-1 to TRBJ2-2; D might be TRBD2 (7 bases). This CDR3 contains 15 residues. The ends were cut back, 0 bases at V and 6 bases at J, with 14 bases in the middle. Germline CDR1 DFQATT, CDR2 SNEGSKA (reference sequence). In nucleotides, the CDR3 is TGCAGTGCTAGAGATTTACAGGGAGGGGCCGGGGAGCTGTTTTTT. This gives the protein CSARDLQGGAGELFF.

Regarding this clonotype: A read error is possible here, since a much larger clone lies one base away. The J gene is TRBJ2-7, the V gene TRBV6-5; D uncertain. The CDR3 is 15 residues long. V was clipped by 3 bases and J by 3 bases, with 15 bases between them. The germline gives CDR1 MNHEY, CDR2 SVGAGI. The CDR3 protein is CASSYEWTTNYEQYF. CDR3 DNA sequence: TGTGCCAGCAGTTATGAGTGGACCACTAACTACGAGCAGTACTTC.

The V call is TRBV12-3 or TRBV12-4, the J call TRBJ2-1; D is unresolved. The CDR3 covers 12 residues. V was clipped by 6 bases and J by 14 bases, with 17 bases between them. The CDR3, as DNA: TGTGCCAGCAGGCCCAACAGAGTAGGAGAGTTCTTC. This codes for CASRPNRVGEFF.

V and J are TRBV11-2 and TRBJ2-1; D ambiguous. Trimming removed 0 bases from V and 6 bases from J, with 6 bases in between. The CDR3 is made up of 13 amino acids. CDR1 and CDR2 (germline): SGHAT, FQNNGV. The DNA of the CDR3 is TGTGCCAGCAGCTTAGATCCGGGCAATGAGCAGTTCTTC. The encoded protein is CASSLDPGNEQFF.